This entry is about one T cell receptor beta chain. Participant reports of clinical history set cohort assignment. Methods used by the authors: The authors estimated nucleated cell counts from reference gene primer amplification. Libraries were prepared by immunoSEQ multiplex PCR; TCRdb keeps only in-frame clonotypes and omits some of them. That table gives V, J and clone size, and the DNA gave D and trimming. The sample carries about 46,000 clones, approximately 86% recorded once. The data originate from a study of blood T cell repertoires in COVID-19. As for the study in general: Both acute and convalescent COVID-19 samples were obtained from the United States, Italy and Spain. Sample material is recorded as cDNA or gDNA derived from T cells, B-cell-depleted T cells, or PBMCs.

The germline CDR1 and CDR2 sequences are GTSNPN and SVGIG (reference sequence). The CDR3 covers 13 residues. Trimming took 7 bases from V and 10 from J; bases not matched to a gene: 12. Input material: PBMCs or T cells enriched from blood (not recorded which). The TCR sequence derives from a woman between 50 and 59 years old who had recovered from COVID-19. This sequence joins TRBV30 and TRBJ1-5; TRBD1 matches at 8 bases. The CDR3, as DNA: TGTGCCTACACTGGACAGGGCCGGGAACCCCAGCATTTT. Translated, it gives CAYTGQGREPQHF.